This T cell receptor beta chain stems from a study of CD8+ T cells in alopecia areata. TCR sequencing used cDNA made by reverse transcription of extracted RNA. TCRdb's copy holds only in-frame clones and misses some; the assay was immunoSEQ multiplex PCR. The data contain 110,000 to 150,000 clones, around 58% of them seen just once; the ten biggest clones take up under 7.5%. The CDR3 is 15 amino acids. The V segment lost 4 bases and the J segment 5 bases; nucleotides outside the gene matches: 9. Germline values: CDR1 SGHRS, CDR2 YFSETQ. The specimen comprised CD4+ T cells sorted from blood, sampled at week 0. The chain has TRBV5-1 and TRBJ2-1; 7 bases match TRBD1. This receptor was obtained from a human donor with alopecia areata. CDR3 loop: CASSPRDRADNEQFF. The CDR3 DNA sequence: TGCGCCAGCAGCCCCCGGGACAGAGCAGACAATGAGCAGTTCTTC.